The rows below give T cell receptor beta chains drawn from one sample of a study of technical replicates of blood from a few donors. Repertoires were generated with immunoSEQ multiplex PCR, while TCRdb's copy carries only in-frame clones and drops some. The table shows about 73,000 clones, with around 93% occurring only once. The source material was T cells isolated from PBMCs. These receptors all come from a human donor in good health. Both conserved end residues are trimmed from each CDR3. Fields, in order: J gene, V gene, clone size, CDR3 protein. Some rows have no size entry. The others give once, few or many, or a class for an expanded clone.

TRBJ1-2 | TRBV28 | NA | ASSKSGVGLKDNYGYT
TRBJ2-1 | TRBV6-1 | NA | ASSNRVTYNEQF
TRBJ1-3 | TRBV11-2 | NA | ASSLLGTGIRGSGNTIY
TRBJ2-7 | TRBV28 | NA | ASSFTGQGSSYEQY
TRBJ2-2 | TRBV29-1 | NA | SVEGARNTGELF
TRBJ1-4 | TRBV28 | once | ASASVVREKLF
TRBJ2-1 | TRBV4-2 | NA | ASSQAGTSGYEEQF
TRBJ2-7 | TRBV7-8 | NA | ASNGPGAVGEQY
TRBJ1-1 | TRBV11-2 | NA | ASSFAGGTEAF
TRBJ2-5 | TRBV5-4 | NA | ASSLGGRGPPLRETQY
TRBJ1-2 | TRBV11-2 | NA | ASRTFKSSINISNYGYT
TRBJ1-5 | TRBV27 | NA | ASSFGTDRGIGQPQH
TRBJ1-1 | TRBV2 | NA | ASTDQGSMNTEAF
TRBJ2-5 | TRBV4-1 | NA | ASSQDRGAGKQETQY
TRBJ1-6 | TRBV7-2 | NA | ASSSLGQHYSPLH
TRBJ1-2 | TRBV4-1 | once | ASSVGARGYT
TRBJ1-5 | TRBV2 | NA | ATSGQNSNQPQH
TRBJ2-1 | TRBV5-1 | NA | ASMYGTGSNEQF
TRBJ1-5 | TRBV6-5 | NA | ASSWDRGLSNQPQH
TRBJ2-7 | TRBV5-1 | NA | ASSLEQNSYEQY
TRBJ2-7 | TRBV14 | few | ASSQAPGLAGGITYEQY
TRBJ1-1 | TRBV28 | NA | ASSSRQGDTEAF
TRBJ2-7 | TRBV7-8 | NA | ASSASYEQY
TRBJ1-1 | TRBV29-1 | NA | SVDHQGGTEAF
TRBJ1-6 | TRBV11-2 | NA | ASSRTGQGNSPLH
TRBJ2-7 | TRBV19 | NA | ASSHQQGYEQY
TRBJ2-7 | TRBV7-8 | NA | ASSRPGQGAYEQY
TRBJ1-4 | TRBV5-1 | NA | ASSFYGQLNEKLF
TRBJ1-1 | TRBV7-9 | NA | ASSLGGDTEAF
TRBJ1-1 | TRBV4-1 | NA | ASSQAGRGQGGEAF